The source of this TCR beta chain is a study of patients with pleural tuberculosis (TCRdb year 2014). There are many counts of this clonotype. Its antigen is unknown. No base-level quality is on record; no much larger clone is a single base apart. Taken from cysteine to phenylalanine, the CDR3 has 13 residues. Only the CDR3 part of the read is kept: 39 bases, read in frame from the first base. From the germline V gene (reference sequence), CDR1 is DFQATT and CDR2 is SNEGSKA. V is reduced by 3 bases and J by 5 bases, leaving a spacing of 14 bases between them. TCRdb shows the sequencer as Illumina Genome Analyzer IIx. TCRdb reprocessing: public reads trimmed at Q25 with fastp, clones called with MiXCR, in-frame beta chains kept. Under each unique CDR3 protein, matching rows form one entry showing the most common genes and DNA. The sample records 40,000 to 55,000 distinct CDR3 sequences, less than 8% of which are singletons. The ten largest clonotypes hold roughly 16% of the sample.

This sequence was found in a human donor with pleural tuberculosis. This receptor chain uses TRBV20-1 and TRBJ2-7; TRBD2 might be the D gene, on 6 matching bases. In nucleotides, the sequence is TGCAGTGCTAGGGAGGGAGCTCTGGACGAGCAGTACTTC. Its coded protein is CSAREGALDEQYF.